The 10 T cell receptor beta chains in this list originate from one sample, sequenced in a study of control samples from healthy donors and cancer patients. Profiled with immunoSEQ multiplex PCR; TCRdb holds only in-frame clones, not every one. Altogether 90,000 to 110,000 clones are present, roughly nine tenths being singletons, with the ten largest covering approximately 4%. The source material was blood. The receptors shown here come from a human donor in good health. The donor label of this sample is uncertain.

The chain employs TRBV28 and TRBJ1-5; TRBD1 aligns across 9 bases. CDR1 and CDR2 from the germline V gene are MDHEN and SYDVKM. This CDR3 spans 15 amino acids. Trimming took 6 bases from V and 7 from J; bases not matched to a gene: 10. The CDR3 DNA follows: TGTGCCAGCAGCCCGCACCGGGACAGGGTACAGCCCCAGCATTTT. Amino acids: CASSPHRDRVQPQHF.

The rearrangement links TRBV5-1 to TRBJ2-7; 7 nucleotides line up with TRBD1. Germline CDR1 reads SGHRS; CDR2 reads YFSETQ. The CDR3 extends over 13 amino acids. The V gene end was trimmed by 2 bases and the J gene end by 4 bases; junction bases not matched to a gene: 3. In nucleotides, the CDR3 is TGCGCCAGCAGCTTAACAGGGGTTTACGAGCAGTACTTC. Translation gives CASSLTGVYEQYF.

This clone appeared once. This chain joins TRBV10-3 and TRBJ1-2; tentative D call: TRBD1 (6 bases). CDR1 is ENHRY and CDR2 is SYGVKD in the germline V gene. There are 13 residues in the CDR3. V was trimmed by 9 bases and J by 5 bases, leaving 16 bases between them. The CDR3 region has the DNA TGTGCCATTCACAGGGAGCCCGGGTATGGCTACACCTTC. The encoded protein is CAIHREPGYGYTF.

The chain couples TRBV6-5 to TRBJ2-1; no reliable D call. The V gene lost 4 bases and the J gene lost 9 bases, with 16 bases spanning the gap. This CDR3 has 14 amino acids. CDR1 is MNHEY and CDR2 is SVGAGI in the germline V gene. The CDR3 sequence: CASSSKRRPGEQFF. The CDR3 nucleotides are TGTGCCAGCAGTTCCAAGAGAAGGCCTGGTGAGCAGTTCTTC.

This chain's CDR3 is CASSIGLAGTDTQYF. DNA of the CDR3: TGCGCCAGCAGCATCGGACTAGCGGGGACAGATACGCAGTATTTT. The chain couples TRBV5-1 to TRBJ2-3; 12 bases line up with TRBD2. The CDR3 spans 15 residues. The V and J ends lost 4 bases and 3 bases, in that order; junction bases with no gene match: 3. Per germline, CDR1 SGHRS and CDR2 YFSETQ.

The CDR3 nucleotides are TGTGCCACCCATAGCGGGGGGTCTAACAATGAGCAGTTCTTC. Amino acids: CATHSGGSNNEQFF. The V gene is TRBV6-5, the J gene TRBJ2-1; 10 bases are a match to TRBD2. The ends lost 10 bases at V and 5 bases at J; junction bases unmatched: 8. This CDR3 has 14 residues. From germline, CDR1 is MNHEY and CDR2 SVGAGI.

The gene calls are TRBV9 and TRBJ1-4, with unresolved D. Looked up from germline, CDR1 is SGDLS and CDR2 is YYNGEE. There are 13 residues in the CDR3. The germline V and J ends were trimmed by 4 bases and 8 bases, with 12 bases remaining between them. CDR3 sequence (DNA): TGTGCCAGCAGCCCCCACACTAGGGAAAAACTGTTTTTT. This encodes CASSPHTREKLFF. Full variable domain (rest looked up from reference TRBV9 and TRBJ1-4): DSGVTQTPKHLITATGQRVTLRCSPRSGDLSVYWYQQSLDQGLQFLIQYYNGEERAKGNILERFSAQQFPDLHSELNLSSLELGDSALYFCASSPHTREKLFFGSGTQLSVL.

The J gene is TRBJ1-2, the V gene TRBV30; TRBD1 might be the D (6 bases). CDR3 length: 15 residues. The germline V gene has CDR1 GTSNPN and CDR2 SVGIG (reference sequence). V was clipped by 3 bases and J by 6 bases, with 20 bases between them. CDR3 region: CAWSAFGGGSHGYTF. The CDR3 nucleotides are TGTGCCTGGAGCGCCTTCGGGGGGGGCAGTCATGGCTACACCTTC. Based on the CDR3 plus reference TRBV30 and TRBJ1-2, the full variable domain is SQTIHQWPATLVQPVGSPLSLECTVEGTSNPNLYWYRQAAGRGLQLLFYSVGIGQISSEVPQNLSASRPQDRQFILSSKKLLLSDSGFYLCAWSAFGGGSHGYTFGSGTRLTVV.

The chain has TRBV28 and TRBJ2-7; 8 positions agree with TRBD1. Losses at the gene ends were 5 bases for V and 4 bases for J; bases not matched to a gene: 13. The germline gives CDR1 MDHEN, CDR2 SYDVKM. CDR3 length: 16 residues. The CDR3 loop reads CASSLRTGPFEYEQYF. CDR3 DNA sequence: TGTGCCAGCAGTCTTCGGACAGGGCCCTTTGAATACGAGCAGTACTTC.

The gene calls are TRBV5-1 and TRBJ2-7, with no clear D. Germline V gene lookup returns CDR1 SGHRS and CDR2 YFSETQ. The CDR3 sequence is 13 residues long. The V and J ends lost 0 bases and 7 bases respectively, with 11 bases between them. CDR3 residues: CASSLDMVVEQYF. The CDR3, as DNA: TGCGCCAGCAGCTTGGATATGGTTGTAGAGCAGTACTTC.